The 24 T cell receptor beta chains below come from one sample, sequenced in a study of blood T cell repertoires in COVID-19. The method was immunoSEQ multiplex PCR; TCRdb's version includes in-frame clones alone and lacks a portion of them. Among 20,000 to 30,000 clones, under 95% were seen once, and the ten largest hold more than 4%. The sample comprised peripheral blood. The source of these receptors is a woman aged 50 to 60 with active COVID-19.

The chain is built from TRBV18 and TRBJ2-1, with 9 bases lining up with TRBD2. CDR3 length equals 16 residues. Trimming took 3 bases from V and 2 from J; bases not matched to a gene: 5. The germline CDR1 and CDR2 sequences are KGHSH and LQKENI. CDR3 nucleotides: TGTGCCAGCTCACCCCTAGCGGGGAAAACCTACAATGAGCAGTTCTTC. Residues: CASSPLAGKTYNEQFF.

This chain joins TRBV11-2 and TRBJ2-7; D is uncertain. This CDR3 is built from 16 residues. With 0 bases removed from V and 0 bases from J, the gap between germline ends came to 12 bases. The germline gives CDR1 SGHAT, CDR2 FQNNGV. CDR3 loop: CASSLDLVTTSYEQYF. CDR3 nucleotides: TGTGCCAGCAGCTTAGATCTGGTTACTACCTCCTACGAGCAGTACTTC.

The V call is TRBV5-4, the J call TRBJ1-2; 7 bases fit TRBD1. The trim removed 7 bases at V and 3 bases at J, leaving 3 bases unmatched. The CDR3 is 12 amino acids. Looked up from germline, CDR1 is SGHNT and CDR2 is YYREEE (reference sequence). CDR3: CASGGTDYGYTF. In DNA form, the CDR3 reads TGTGCCAGCGGGGGGACAGACTATGGCTACACCTTC.

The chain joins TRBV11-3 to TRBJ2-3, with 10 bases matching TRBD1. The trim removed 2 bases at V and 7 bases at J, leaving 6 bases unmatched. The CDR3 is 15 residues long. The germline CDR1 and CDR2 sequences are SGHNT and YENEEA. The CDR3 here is CASSLSTGGENTQYF. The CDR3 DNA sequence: TGTGCCAGCAGCTTATCGACAGGGGGCGAGAATACGCAGTATTTT.

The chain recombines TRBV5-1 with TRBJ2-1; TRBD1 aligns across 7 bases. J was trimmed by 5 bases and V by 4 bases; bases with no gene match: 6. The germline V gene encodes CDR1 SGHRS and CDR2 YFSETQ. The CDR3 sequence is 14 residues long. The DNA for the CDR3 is TGCGCCAGCAGCAGCGGACAGGCGAACAATGAGCAGTTCTTC. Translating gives CASSSGQANNEQFF. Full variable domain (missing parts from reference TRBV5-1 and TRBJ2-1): KAGVTQTPRYLIKTRGQQVTLSCSPISGHRSVSWYQQTPGQGLQFLFEYFSETQRNKGNFPGRFSGRQFSNSRSEMNVSTLELGDSALYLCASSSGQANNEQFFGPGTRLTVL.

CDR3 amino acids: CASSRGQFTDTQYF. Here the CDR3 DNA reads TGTGCCAGCAGCCGGGGACAGTTCACAGATACGCAGTATTTT. The chain combines TRBV27 with TRBJ2-3, with 7 nucleotides matching TRBD1. Per the germline V gene, CDR1 is MNHEY and CDR2 is SMNVEV (reference sequence). The trim removed 6 bases at V and 2 bases at J, leaving 5 bases unmatched. The CDR3 is 14 amino acids.

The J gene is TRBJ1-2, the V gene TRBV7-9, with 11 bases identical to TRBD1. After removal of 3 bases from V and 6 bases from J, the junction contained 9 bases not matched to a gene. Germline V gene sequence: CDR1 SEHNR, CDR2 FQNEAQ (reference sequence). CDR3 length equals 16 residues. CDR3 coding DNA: TGTGCCAGCAGCTTCACCTCAGGACAGGGGGCTAATGGCTACACCTTC. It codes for CASSFTSGQGANGYTF.

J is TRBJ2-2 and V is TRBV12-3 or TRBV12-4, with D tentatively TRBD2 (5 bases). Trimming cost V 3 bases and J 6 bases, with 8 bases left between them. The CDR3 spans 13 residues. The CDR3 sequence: CASSFQEAGELFF. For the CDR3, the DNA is TGTGCCAGCAGTTTCCAGGAGGCCGGGGAGCTGTTTTTT.

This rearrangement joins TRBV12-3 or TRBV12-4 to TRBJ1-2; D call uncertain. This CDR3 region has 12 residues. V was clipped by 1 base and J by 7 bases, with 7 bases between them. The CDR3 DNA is TGTGCCAGCAGTTTAGAAGAGGGTGGCTACACCTTC. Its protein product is CASSLEEGGYTF.

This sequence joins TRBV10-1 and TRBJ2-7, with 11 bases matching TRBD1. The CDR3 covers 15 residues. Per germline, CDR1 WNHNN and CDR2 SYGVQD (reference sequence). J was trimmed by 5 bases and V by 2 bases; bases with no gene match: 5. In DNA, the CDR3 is TGCGCCAGCAGTGAGGGACAGGGGGCGAACGACGAGCAGTACTTC. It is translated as CASSEGQGANDEQYF.

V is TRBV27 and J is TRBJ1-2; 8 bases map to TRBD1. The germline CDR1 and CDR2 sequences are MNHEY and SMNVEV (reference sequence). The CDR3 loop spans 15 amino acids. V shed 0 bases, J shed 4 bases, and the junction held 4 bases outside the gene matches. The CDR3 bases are TGTGCCAGCAGTTTATCGACAGGGGTTGGCTATGGCTACACCTTC. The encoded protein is CASSLSTGVGYGYTF.

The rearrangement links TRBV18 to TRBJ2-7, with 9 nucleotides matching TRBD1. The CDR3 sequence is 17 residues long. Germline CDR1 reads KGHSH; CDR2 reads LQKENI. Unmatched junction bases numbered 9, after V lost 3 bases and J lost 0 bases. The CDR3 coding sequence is TGTGCCAGCTCACCGATGGGACAGGGAATAAGCTCCTACGAGCAGTACTTC. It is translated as CASSPMGQGISSYEQYF.

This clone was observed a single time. Here the CDR3 DNA reads TGTGCCAGCAGTGAAATCTCGACTAGCAAAGAGACCCAGTACTTC. Residues: CASSEISTSKETQYF. V and J are TRBV28 and TRBJ2-5; TRBD2 aligns across 7 bases. The ends lost 5 bases at V and 3 bases at J; junction bases unmatched: 9. This CDR3 has 15 amino acids. In germline, CDR1 is MDHEN, CDR2 SYDVKM.

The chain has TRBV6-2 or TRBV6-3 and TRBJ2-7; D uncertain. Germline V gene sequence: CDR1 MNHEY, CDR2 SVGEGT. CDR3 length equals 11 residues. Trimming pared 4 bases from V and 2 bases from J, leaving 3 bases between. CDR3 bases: TGTGCCAGCAGTTCCGCCTACGAGCAGTACTTC. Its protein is CASSSAYEQYF.

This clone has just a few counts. The CDR3 protein is CASSPGTGAQHEQFF. The CDR3 DNA is TGCGCCAGCAGTCCCGGGACAGGGGCCCAGCATGAGCAGTTCTTC. V gene TRBV5-1 combines with J gene TRBJ2-1; 10 positions agree with TRBD1. Trimming cost V 5 bases and J 8 bases; bases outside gene matches: 10. This CDR3 contains 15 residues. Per germline, CDR1 SGHRS and CDR2 YFSETQ.

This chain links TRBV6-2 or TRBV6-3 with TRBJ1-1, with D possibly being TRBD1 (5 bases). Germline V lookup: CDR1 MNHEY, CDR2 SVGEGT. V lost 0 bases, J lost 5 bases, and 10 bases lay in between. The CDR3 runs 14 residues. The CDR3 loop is CASSYSPPGTEAFF. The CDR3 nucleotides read TGTGCCAGCAGTTACTCCCCCCCAGGGACTGAAGCTTTCTTT.

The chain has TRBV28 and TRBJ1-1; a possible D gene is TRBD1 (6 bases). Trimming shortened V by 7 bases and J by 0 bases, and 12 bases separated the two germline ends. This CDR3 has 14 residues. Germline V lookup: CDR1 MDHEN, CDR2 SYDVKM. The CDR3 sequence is CASTPGQLNTEAFF. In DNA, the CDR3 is TGTGCCAGCACCCCCGGACAGTTGAACACTGAAGCTTTCTTT. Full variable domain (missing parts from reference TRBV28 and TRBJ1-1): DVKVTQSSRYLVKRTGEKVFLECVQDMDHENMFWYRQDPGLGLRLIYFSYDVKMKEKGDIPEGYSVSREKKERFSLILESASTNQTSMYLCASTPGQLNTEAFFGQGTRLTVV.

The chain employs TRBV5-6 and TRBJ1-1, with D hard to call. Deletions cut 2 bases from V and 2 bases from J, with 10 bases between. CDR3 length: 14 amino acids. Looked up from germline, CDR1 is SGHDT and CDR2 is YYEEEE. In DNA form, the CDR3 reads TGTGCCAGCAGCTTATCGGGGAGTAACACTGAAGCTTTCTTT. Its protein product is CASSLSGSNTEAFF.

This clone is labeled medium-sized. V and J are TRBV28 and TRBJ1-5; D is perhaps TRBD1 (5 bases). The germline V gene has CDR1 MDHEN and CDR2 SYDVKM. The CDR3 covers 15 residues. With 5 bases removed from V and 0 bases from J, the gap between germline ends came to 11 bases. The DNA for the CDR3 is TGTGCCAGCAGTGTCTTGGACATTAGCAATCAGCCCCAGCATTTT. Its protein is CASSVLDISNQPQHF.

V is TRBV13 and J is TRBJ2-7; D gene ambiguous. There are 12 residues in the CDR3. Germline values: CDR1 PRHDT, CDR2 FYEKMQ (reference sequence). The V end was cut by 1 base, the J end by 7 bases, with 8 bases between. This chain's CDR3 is CASSLEWREQYF. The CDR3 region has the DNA TGTGCCAGCAGCTTAGAATGGCGGGAGCAGTACTTC.

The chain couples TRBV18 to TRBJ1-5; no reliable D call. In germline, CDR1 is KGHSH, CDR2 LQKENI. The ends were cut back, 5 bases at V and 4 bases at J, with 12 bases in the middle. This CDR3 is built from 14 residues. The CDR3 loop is CASSDTEKNQPQHF. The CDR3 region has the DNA TGTGCCAGCTCAGATACAGAGAAAAATCAGCCCCAGCATTTT.

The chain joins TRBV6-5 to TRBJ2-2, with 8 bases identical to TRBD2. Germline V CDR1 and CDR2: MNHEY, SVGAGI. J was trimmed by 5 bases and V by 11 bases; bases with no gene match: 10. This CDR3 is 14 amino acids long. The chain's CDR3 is CAAYSGGQTGELFF. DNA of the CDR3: TGTGCCGCTTATTCGGGGGGGCAAACCGGGGAGCTGTTTTTT.

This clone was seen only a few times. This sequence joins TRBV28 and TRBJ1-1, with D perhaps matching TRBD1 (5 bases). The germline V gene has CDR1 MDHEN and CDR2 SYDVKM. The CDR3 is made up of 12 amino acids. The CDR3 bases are TGTGCGTCACAGGATCCGAACACTGAAGCTTTCTTT. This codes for CASQDPNTEAFF.

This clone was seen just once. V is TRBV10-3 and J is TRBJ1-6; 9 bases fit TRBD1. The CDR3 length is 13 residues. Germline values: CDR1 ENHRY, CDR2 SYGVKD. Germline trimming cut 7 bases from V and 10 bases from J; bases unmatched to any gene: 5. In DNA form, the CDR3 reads TGTGCCATCACCACAGGGGGCAGGTCACCCCTCCACTTT. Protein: CAITTGGRSPLHF.